The 23 T cell receptor beta chains given below trace back to one sample, sequenced in a study of T-cell reconstitution after alpha-beta-depleted transplantation in children. TCRbeta library construction was performed incorporating unique molecular identifiers. TCRdb reanalysed the PCR reads using MiXCR and keeps one entry per CDR3 protein. The table shows hundreds of thousands of distinct CDR3 sequences, with 15% to 20% occurring only once. This specimen consisted of PBMCs from the stem cell graft donor, obtained from the stem cell graft. The receptors shown here come from a human donor who donated a stem cell graft to a child with acute myeloid leukemia.

The chain links TRBV5-1 to TRBJ1-2; the D is unclear. Looked up from germline, CDR1 is SGHRS and CDR2 is YFSETQ. The V gene lost 1 base and the J gene lost 0 bases, with 10 bases spanning the gap. CDR3 length equals 15 residues. CDR3 region: CASSLWNTPNYGYTF. The CDR3 DNA sequence: TGCGCCAGCAGCTTGTGGAATACCCCTAACTATGGCTACACCTTC.

This clonotype was detected a few times. The chain joins TRBV19 to TRBJ2-1; a weak D match, TRBD1 (6 bases). This CDR3 comprises 15 residues. V was trimmed by 2 bases and J by 4 bases, leaving 12 bases between them. Germline values: CDR1 LNHDA, CDR2 SQIVND (reference sequence). This CDR3 is CASSIRTDGYNEQFF. CDR3 coding DNA: TGTGCCAGTAGTATACGGACAGATGGTTACAATGAGCAGTTCTTC.

This clonotype was counted a few times. The junction and the germline gene differ at one end; a read error may be behind it. V gene TRBV7-9 combines with J gene TRBJ1-6; D call uncertain. Germline CDR1 and CDR2: SEHNR and FQNEAQ (reference sequence). The CDR3 is 14 amino acids. The CDR3 protein is CPSSLVGAASSLHF. CDR3 in DNA: TGTCCCAGCAGCTTGGTAGGAGCAGCGTCATCCCTCCACTTT.

This clonotype has ten or more counts. The gene calls are TRBV13 and TRBJ2-7, with D possibly matching TRBD1 (5 bases). Germline V CDR1 and CDR2: PRHDT, FYEKMQ (reference sequence). The CDR3 loop spans 14 amino acids. Trimming shortened V by 1 base and J by 3 bases, and 10 bases separated the two germline ends. The CDR3 sequence: CASSLVGRVYEQYF. The CDR3 DNA follows: TGTGCCAGCAGCTTAGTAGGCAGGGTCTACGAGCAGTACTTC. Variable domain in full (rest from reference TRBV13 and TRBJ2-7): AAGVIQSPRHLIKEKRETATLKCYPIPRHDTVYWYQQGPGQDPQFLISFYEKMQSDKGSIPDRFSAQQFSDYHSELNMSSLELGDSALYFCASSLVGRVYEQYFGPGTRLTVT.

This clonotype appeared many times. The chain is built from TRBV12-3 or TRBV12-4 and TRBJ2-3, with TRBD2 as a possible D gene (6 bases). The V and J ends lost 6 bases and 3 bases respectively, with 13 bases between them. There are 14 residues in the CDR3. In nucleotides, the CDR3 is TGTGCCAGCAGGTCTTTTGGGGGGACAGATACGCAGTATTTT. The encoded protein is CASRSFGGTDTQYF.

J is TRBJ2-7 and V is TRBV7-2, with a weak D call TRBD1 (8 bases). The germline V and J ends were trimmed by 4 bases and 0 bases, with 13 bases remaining between them. CDR3 size: 15 residues. From germline, CDR1 is SGHTA and CDR2 FQGNSA. The CDR3 loop is CASSSQGGSSYEQYF. As DNA, the CDR3 is TGTGCCAGCAGCTCACAGGGGGGGAGCTCCTACGAGCAGTACTTC.

This clonotype was seen many times. The chain recombines TRBV5-1 with TRBJ2-3; 7 bases fit TRBD2. The germline gives CDR1 SGHRS, CDR2 YFSETQ. V was pared by 0 bases and J by 0 bases, with 1 base of the junction left unmatched. The CDR3 is made up of 15 amino acids. The CDR3 spells CASSLEAGSTDTQYF. CDR3 coding DNA: TGCGCCAGCAGCTTGGAAGCGGGGAGCACAGATACGCAGTATTTT.

The chain uses TRBV6-5 and TRBJ1-3; 7 bases line up with TRBD1. J gave up 8 bases and V 2 bases, and 18 bases lay outside the gene matches. This CDR3 spans 18 amino acids. CDR1 MNHEY and CDR2 SVGAGI come from the germline V gene. CDR3 DNA: TGTGCCAGCAGTTACCCCCTCTGGGGACAGCGGAACGGGGACACCATATATTTT. It yields the protein CASSYPLWGQRNGDTIYF.

Comments on this clonotype: One end of the junction varies from germline; a read error may be responsible. This sequence joins TRBV27 and TRBJ2-3; unclear D gene. CDR3 length equals 12 residues. Germline CDR1 is MNHEY and CDR2 is SMNVEV (reference sequence). CDR3 DNA: TGTGCCAGCAGTTTATTTGGCCTTCCTGTACATTTT. Protein product: CASSLFGLPVHF.

In this sample, this clonotype turned up many times. The chain is built from TRBV20-1 and TRBJ2-5, with D perhaps TRBD1 or TRBD2 (6 bases each). The CDR3 is made up of 12 amino acids. Germline V CDR1 and CDR2: DFQATT, SNEGSKA (reference sequence). V lost 6 bases and J lost 5, with 13 bases in between. In DNA form, the CDR3 reads TGCAGTGCCCTTCCGGGGGCTGAGACCCAGTACTTC. Its translation: CSALPGAETQYF.

At least ten counts were recorded for this clonotype. The chain employs TRBV6-2 or TRBV6-3 and TRBJ2-1; 9 bases line up with TRBD2. This CDR3 is built from 15 residues. Germline V gene data show CDR1 as MNHEY and CDR2 as SVGEGT. V lost 0 bases, J lost 8 bases, and 5 bases stayed unmatched. CDR3: CASSYSSGGSDEQFF. As DNA, the CDR3 is TGTGCCAGCAGTTACTCGAGCGGGGGGTCAGATGAGCAGTTCTTC.

This clonotype has a handful of counts. This chain links TRBV10-3 with TRBJ2-3; 8 bases agree with TRBD2. V shed 0 bases and J 2 bases; nucleotides not matched to a gene: 4. The V gene's germline CDR1 is ENHRY and CDR2 SYGVKD. The CDR3 is made up of 16 amino acids. The CDR3 bases are TGTGCCATCAGTGAGTCGAGTAGCGGGGCCACAGATACGCAGTATTTT. Its protein is CAISESSSGATDTQYF.

This clonotype was found many times. The V gene is TRBV6-5, the J gene TRBJ1-2; D not resolved. The CDR3 spans 12 residues. Germline CDR1 is MNHEY and CDR2 is SVGAGI. V was pared by 6 bases and J by 7 bases, with 12 bases between. For the CDR3, the DNA is TGTGCCAGCAGCAATACACCGGTTGGCTACACCTTC. It specifies CASSNTPVGYTF.

The gene calls are TRBV7-2 and TRBJ2-3; a possible D gene is TRBD2 (5 bases). The V end was cut by 7 bases, the J end by 1 base, with 15 bases between. The CDR3 loop spans 15 amino acids. The germline V gene encodes CDR1 SGHTA and CDR2 FQGNSA. The CDR3 nucleotides are TGTGCCAGCACACCTAAGGGAGACGGCACAGATACGCAGTATTTT. Residues: CASTPKGDGTDTQYF.

V and J are TRBV28 and TRBJ1-1; 7 nucleotides match TRBD1. Germline-derived CDR1 and CDR2 are MDHEN and SYDVKM. This CDR3 is 13 amino acids long. Unmatched junction bases numbered 13, after V lost 4 bases and J lost 14 bases. The CDR3 DNA sequence: TGTGCCAGCAGTTCACCACCAAGGACAGGAAAGTTCTTT. Amino acid sequence: CASSSPPRTGKFF.

A few counts support this clonotype. V usage is TRBV15 and J usage is TRBJ2-7; 7 nucleotides agree with TRBD1. CDR3 length: 15 residues. Germline V gene lookup returns CDR1 LNHNV and CDR2 YYDKDF (reference sequence). Trimming cost V 5 bases and J 1 base; bases outside gene matches: 8. DNA of the CDR3: TGTGCCACCAGCGGCACCGGGACAGAGTCCTACGAGCAGTACTTC. Its protein product is CATSGTGTESYEQYF.

The V call is TRBV4-3, the J call TRBJ1-2, with TRBD1 identical over 8 bases. This CDR3 is built from 17 residues. Germline loops: CDR1 LGHNA, CDR2 YSLEER. Trimming removed 0 bases from V and 3 bases from J; junction bases left unmatched: 9. The CDR3 DNA follows: TGCGCCAGCAGCCAAGACGGGATAGGACAGGGAGACTATGGCTACACCTTC. This gives the protein CASSQDGIGQGDYGYTF.

The chain employs TRBV5-1 and TRBJ2-2; TRBD1 might be the D (5 bases). CDR1 is SGHRS, CDR2 YFSETQ, per germline. The CDR3 consists of 13 residues. Deletions cut 0 bases from V and 9 bases from J, with 9 bases between. CDR3 protein: CASSLETDRELFF. Written as DNA, the CDR3 is TGCGCCAGCAGCTTGGAGACAGACCGGGAGCTGTTTTTT.

This clonotype was found a few times. The chain is built from TRBV7-3 and TRBJ1-1, with D uncertain. There are 15 residues in the CDR3. V lost 5 bases and J 1 base, leaving 14 bases between the germline ends. The germline CDR1 and CDR2 sequences are SGHTA and FQGTGA. The DNA of the CDR3 is TGTGCCAGCAGCCCTCGGGCCGTCGGGAACACTGAAGCTTTCTTT. It is translated as CASSPRAVGNTEAFF.

This rearrangement joins TRBV5-3 to TRBJ2-2, with 7 nucleotides matching TRBD1. TRBV5-3 is labeled an ORF, and its function is uncertain. The CDR3 sequence is 15 residues long. V shed 1 base and J 3 bases; nucleotides not matched to a gene: 3. CDR3 protein: CARSLRTGDTGELFF. In DNA form, the CDR3 reads TGTGCCAGAAGCTTGAGGACAGGCGACACCGGGGAGCTGTTTTTT.

This clonotype was counted many times. This chain links TRBV5-5 with TRBJ1-5; D ambiguous. CDR1 is SGHKS and CDR2 is YYEKEE in the germline V gene (reference sequence). This CDR3 is 13 amino acids long. With 4 bases removed from V and 4 bases from J, the gap between germline ends came to 9 bases. The CDR3 sequence: CASSTDVNQPQHF. Here the CDR3 DNA reads TGTGCCAGCAGCACAGATGTGAATCAGCCCCAGCATTTT. The full variable domain, with the rest looked up from reference TRBV5-5 and TRBJ1-5, is DAGVTQSPTHLIKTRGQQVTLRCSPISGHKSVSWYQQVLGQGPQFIFQYYEKEERGRGNFPDRFSARQFPNYSSELNVNALLLGDSALYLCASSTDVNQPQHFGDGTRLSIL.

The table lists this clonotype with many counts. The rearrangement joins TRBV6-5 to TRBJ2-1; 8 bases fit TRBD2. The CDR3 spans 15 residues. The germline CDR1 and CDR2 sequences are MNHEY and SVGAGI. V dropped 4 bases and J dropped 1; count of bases not matched to a gene: 3. Here the CDR3 DNA reads TGTGCCAGCAGTTCGGCGGGGGGATCCTACAATGAGCAGTTCTTC. It is translated as CASSSAGGSYNEQFF.

For this clonotype: A much larger clone is a single base away; this may be a read error. The CDR3 nucleotides are TGCAGTGCTAGAGCGGGAGGGGGGAACACTGAAGCTTTCTTT. Amino acid sequence: CSARAGGGNTEAFF. V gene TRBV20-1 combines with J gene TRBJ1-1; D is perhaps TRBD1 (6 bases). V lost 1 base and J 1 base, leaving 10 bases between the germline ends. From germline, CDR1 is DFQATT and CDR2 SNEGSKA (reference sequence). The CDR3 spans 14 residues.